The sequence of this TCR beta chain was determined in a study of neurological immune-mediated disorders. The authors made cDNA by 5'RACE with 10-nucleotide random UMIs. TCRdb re-called the 5' RACE reads with MiXCR, one entry per CDR3 protein. The data hold tens of thousands of distinct CDR3 sequences, with under 13% observed a single time. This clonotype was seen many times. Its antigen remains unidentified. The CDR3 consists of 21 residues. Germline V lookup: CDR1 MNHEY, CDR2 SMNVEV (reference sequence). V shed 2 bases, J shed 4 bases, and the junction held 21 bases outside the gene matches. 2 million PBMCs stored at -80 C were the source of the unsorted libraries. Study conclusions and caveats: Private repertoires in all groups were suggested, as expanded clones shared no CDR3 amino acid sequences across subjects. The most TCR clonal expansion was seen in HTLV-1-associated myelopathy, and the least was seen in multiple sclerosis, which fell below healthy controls.

This chain links TRBV27 with TRBJ2-1; 9 nucleotides match TRBD1. The sequence derives from a man aged 35 to 55 in good health. Sequencing was carried out using PBMCs. In DNA form, the CDR3 reads TGTGCCAGCAGTTTACAATGGGACAGGGAAGTAAAATTGTCTTTTTACAATGAGCAGTTCTTC. Its protein product is CASSLQWDREVKLSFYNEQFF.